This TCR beta chain was identified in a study of blood T cell repertoires in COVID-19 (TCRdb year 2020). With regard to the full study: The collaborator samples originated in the United States, Italy and Spain and spanned the acute and convalescent phases of COVID-19. The prospective study material was composed of cDNA or gDNA derived from T cells, B-cell-depleted T cells, or PBMCs. Subjects who had been exposed to COVID-19, were actively infected with it, or had recovered from it provided the deeply sampled blood TCRbeta repertoires that made up the dataset. The repertoires were made available in a free public database intended to serve as a resource for research on the immune response to SARS-CoV-2. The samples were drawn from two sources: the first 160 participants of the ongoing ImmuneRACE study, and 1,200 or so subjects contributed by 6 global collaborators. Sample metadata almost always included a de-identified subject ID, COVID-19 status, age in years and sex. HLA class I and class II types, where available, came from metadata supplied by the sample provider rather than from assay-based typing.

CDR3 length: 17 amino acids, cysteine to phenylalanine. Just the 51-base CDR3 DNA is kept, in frame starting at base 1. V trim: 3 bases; J trim: 5 bases; unmatched bases: 13. CDR1 and CDR2 were assigned from the germline V gene as ENHRY and SYGVKD. Enrolling through a virtual design, the prospective study's participants ranged in age from roughly 18 to 95 years and lived across more than 20 United States geographic areas. In the prospective study, cohorts were assigned on the basis of participant-reported clinical history obtained from a screening survey and a study questionnaire. Mobile phlebotomists in the prospective study collected whole blood, serum and a nasopharyngeal or oropharyngeal swab from every participant. Over a roughly 2-month period, participants in the prospective study had the option of providing additional blood draws and questionnaires. Before DNA extraction, prospective study blood samples were shipped either frozen or at room temperature.

The paper as a whole reports these results and caveats: Clinical and demographic metadata were provided uncurated, with the amount varying by source and participant.

In regard to this clone: Which antigen it targets is not known. One base away there is no much larger clone; base qualities are not given.

TCRbeta CDR3 regions were amplified from genomic DNA by means of the immunoSEQ Assay, a bias-controlled multiplex PCR. For the original study's pipeline: Nucleated cell counts per sample were estimated from amplification of reference gene primers within the assay. To quantify the absolute abundance of each unique TCRbeta CDR3 rearrangement, sequence reads were collapsed and filtered. Productive Simpson clonality was computed per sample as the square root of Simpson's diversity index over productive rearrangements. TCRdb limited this immuneACCESS table to in-frame rearrangements with V and J called. A share of clones is missing; checked studies link under half to unresolved V genes, and the rest is unexplained. V and J calls and clone size are given by that table; D and trimming were obtained from the DNA. This sample comprises roughly 200,000 clones, 85% to 90% of them detected only once. The top ten clonotypes cover under 3% of the sample.

Sequencing was done on a sample of PBMCs or T cells enriched from blood (not recorded which). The chain uses TRBV10-3 and TRBJ2-3; the junction holds 8 bases that match TRBD2. The TCR comes from a woman between 35 and 50 years old with acute COVID-19. The nucleotides read TGTGCCATCAGTGAACGGGAGGGAGGGCCTCAGGGAGATACGCAGTATTTT. Its protein product is CAISEREGGPQGDTQYF.